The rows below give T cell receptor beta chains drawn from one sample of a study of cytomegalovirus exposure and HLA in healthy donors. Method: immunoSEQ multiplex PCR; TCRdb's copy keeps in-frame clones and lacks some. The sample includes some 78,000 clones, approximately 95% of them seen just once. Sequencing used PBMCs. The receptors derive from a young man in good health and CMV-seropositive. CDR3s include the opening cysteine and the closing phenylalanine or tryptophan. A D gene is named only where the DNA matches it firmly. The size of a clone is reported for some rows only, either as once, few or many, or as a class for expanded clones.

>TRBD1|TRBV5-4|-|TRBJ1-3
CASSLQDRAGNTIYF
TGTGCCAGCAGCTTACAGGACAGGGCTGGAAACACCATATATTTT
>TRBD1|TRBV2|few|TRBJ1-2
CASSRQGSDYGYTF
TGTGCCAGCAGTAGACAGGGGTCGGACTATGGCTACACCTTC
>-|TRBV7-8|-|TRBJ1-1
CASSLDRVRNTEAFF
TGTGCCAGCAGCTTAGACAGGGTCCGGAACACTGAAGCTTTCTTT
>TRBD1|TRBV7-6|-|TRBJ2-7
CASSHGQGGSYEQYF
TGTGCCAGCAGCCACGGACAGGGAGGTTCCTACGAGCAGTACTTC
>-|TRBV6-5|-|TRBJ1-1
CASSRQQGNTEAFF
TGTGCCAGCAGTCGTCAACAGGGAAACACTGAAGCTTTCTTT
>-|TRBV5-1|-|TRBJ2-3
CASSLRGSGDTQYF
TGCGCCAGCAGCTTGAGAGGGTCAGGAGATACGCAGTATTTT
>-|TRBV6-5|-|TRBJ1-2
CASSYVGGDYGYTF
TGTGCCAGCAGTTACGTTGGGGGCGACTATGGCTACACCTTC
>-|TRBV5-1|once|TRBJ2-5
CASSLSPGGGETQYF
TGCGCCAGCAGCTTGAGCCCCGGAGGAGGGGAGACCCAGTACTTC
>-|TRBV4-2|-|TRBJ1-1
CASSQGTAGTEAFF
TGTGCCAGCAGCCAAGGGACCGCGGGGACTGAAGCTTTCTTT
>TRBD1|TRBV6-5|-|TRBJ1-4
CASRPTGSNEKLFF
TGTGCCAGCAGACCGACAGGGTCCAACGAAAAACTGTTTTTT
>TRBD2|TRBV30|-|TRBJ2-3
CAWSLPGGVPDTQYF
TGTGCCTGGAGCCTACCGGGGGGAGTGCCAGATACGCAGTATTTT
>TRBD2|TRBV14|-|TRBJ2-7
CASSQDLWSSGTSYEQYF
TGTGCCAGCAGCCAAGACCTTTGGAGTAGCGGGACCTCCTACGAGCAGTACTTC
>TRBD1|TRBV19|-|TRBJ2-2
CASSIGTGGPGELFF
TGTGCCAGTAGTATTGGGACAGGGGGACCCGGGGAGCTGTTTTTT
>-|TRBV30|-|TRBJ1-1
CACLNWGENTEAFF
TGTGCCTGCCTAAATTGGGGCGAGAACACTGAAGCTTTCTTT